This T cell receptor (beta chain) was profiled in a study of T cell responses to AZD1222 COVID-19 vaccine. Study information: Analyses pooled second doses at about 4 or about 12 weeks. Notes on the study in general: Across the whole spike, CD4 TCRs peaked at regions 160-218 and 743-854.

Assay: immunoSEQ multiplex PCR; the TCRdb copy retains only in-frame clones and omits some. There are 100,000 to 150,000 clones in the sample; 88% occur only once, and roughly 5.4% lies in the top ten. This clone was picked up one time. The antigen is not known. The CDR3 consists of 16 residues. Trimming took 0 bases from V and 0 from J, leaving 11 bases between them. Germline V gene data show CDR1 as SGHRS and CDR2 as YFSETQ. The sequence derives from an adult in good health. V and J are TRBV5-1 and TRBJ2-3; no reliable D call. The starting material was peripheral blood, obtained on day 0 of AZD1222 vaccination. CDR3: CASSLGAKTSTDTQYF. CDR3 in DNA: TGCGCCAGCAGCTTGGGCGCAAAAACTAGCACAGATACGCAGTATTTT.